The sequence of this T cell receptor beta chain was determined in a study of identical twins' blood T cells. TCRdb independently ran MiXCR on the 5' RACE reads; one entry per CDR3 protein. The sample lists hundreds of thousands of distinct CDR3 sequences; around 30% were seen once. The germline CDR1 and CDR2 sequences are SGHNT and YYREEE (reference sequence). V gave up 0 bases and J gave up 4 bases, with 7 bases separating them. The CDR3 totals 13 residues. This clonotype was found a few times. The sample consisted of PBMCs. The receptor's source is a woman aged 18-49 years in good health. V is TRBV5-4 and J is TRBJ2-5; no clear D. CDR3 in amino acids: CASSLGKTETQYF. The CDR3 DNA is TGTGCCAGCAGCTTGGGGAAGACAGAGACCCAGTACTTC.